One and the same sample provided the 23 T cell receptor beta chains below, sequenced in a study of T cell repertoires in cytomegalovirus infection. Their antigen targets remain unknown. One entry per CDR3 protein, called by TCRdb with MiXCR from the reads. The sample contains around 540,000 distinct CDR3 sequences, around 30% of which appear only once. The sequences come from cultured PBMCs, collected from culture after CMV antigen stimulation. The origin of the receptors is a human donor in good health (CMV status not recorded). Some clones in this sample may be carry-over from other donors' samples.

A few counts support this clonotype. The chain uses TRBV6-2 or TRBV6-3 and TRBJ2-3; D is possibly TRBD2 (5 bases). V was trimmed by 6 bases and J by 6 bases, leaving 13 bases between them. CDR3 length: 13 amino acids. CDR1 is MNHEY, CDR2 SVGEGT, per germline. The CDR3 sequence is CASSPELEDTQYF. CDR3 DNA: TGTGCCAGCAGCCCGGAACTAGAGGATACGCAGTATTTT.

In this sample, this clonotype turned up many times. This chain's CDR3 is CASRGFRDSSYNEQFF. The CDR3, as DNA: TGTGCCAGCAGAGGGTTTCGGGACAGCTCCTACAATGAGCAGTTCTTC. V and J are TRBV7-2 and TRBJ2-1, with 7 bases matching TRBD1. This CDR3 is built from 16 residues. Germline CDR1 SGHTA, CDR2 FQGNSA. Trimming removed 6 bases from V and 0 bases from J; junction bases left unmatched: 8. The full variable domain, rest sourced from reference TRBV7-2 and TRBJ2-1, is GAGVSQSPSNKVTEKGKDVELRCDPISGHTALYWYRQSLGQGLEFLIYFQGNSAPDKSGLPSDRFSAERTGGSVSTLTIQRTQQEDSAVYLCASRGFRDSSYNEQFFGPGTRLTVL.

The chain uses TRBV19 and TRBJ2-1; 13 positions match TRBD2. CDR3 length: 16 amino acids. With 4 bases clipped from V and 10 bases from J, the junction kept 10 bases outside the gene matches. Per the germline V gene, CDR1 is LNHDA and CDR2 is SQIVND (reference sequence). The CDR3 region is CASSRAGTSGKSEQFF. The CDR3 region has the DNA TGTGCCAGTAGTAGGGCCGGGACTAGCGGGAAGTCGGAGCAGTTCTTC.

The chain links TRBV20-1 to TRBJ2-1; weak D call: TRBD2 (5 bases). V gave up 6 bases and J gave up 0 bases, with 12 bases separating them. Germline V gene lookup returns CDR1 DFQATT and CDR2 SNEGSKA (reference sequence). The CDR3 sequence is 14 residues long. The CDR3 coding sequence is TGCAGTGCACCAGCGGCGAGCTCCTACAATGAGCAGTTCTTC. Translation gives CSAPAASSYNEQFF.

This clonotype was picked up a small number of times. V gene TRBV11-3 combines with J gene TRBJ2-3, with D hard to call. Between the trimmed V and J ends, which lost 5 bases and 1 base, there was a span of 10 bases. Per the germline V gene, CDR1 is SGHNT and CDR2 is YENEEA. The CDR3 contains 14 residues. The CDR3 region is CASSRRVGTDTQYF. CDR3 nucleotide sequence: TGTGCCAGCAGCCGGAGAGTCGGCACAGATACGCAGTATTTT.

The V and J genes are TRBV10-3 and TRBJ1-2; TRBD1 might be the D (5 bases). Per germline, CDR1 ENHRY and CDR2 SYGVKD. This CDR3 has 11 amino acids. Trimming stripped 2 bases from V and 10 bases from J, with 8 bases between. CDR3 nucleotides: TGTGCCATCAGTGAGGGCAGGGCCTACACCTTC. Translated, it gives CAISEGRAYTF.

This clonotype was observed at least ten times. This rearrangement joins TRBV7-2 to TRBJ2-1, with 9 bases fitting TRBD2. The CDR3 contains 14 residues. The germline gives CDR1 SGHTA, CDR2 FQGNSA. V lost 5 bases to trimming and J lost 4 bases; unmatched junction nucleotides: 3. The CDR3 nucleotides read TGTGCCAGCAGCCCGAGCGGGGGGTACAATGAGCAGTTCTTC. This sequence encodes CASSPSGGYNEQFF.

The table lists this clonotype with a few counts. The chain carries TRBV28 and TRBJ2-3, with D perhaps TRBD1 (5 bases). Germline assignment: CDR1 MDHEN and CDR2 SYDVKM. The CDR3 sequence is 17 residues long. The ends were cut back, 1 base at V and 3 bases at J, with 17 bases in the middle. CDR3 protein: CASSLSPRAGRTDTQYF. DNA for the CDR3: TGTGCCAGCAGTTTATCCCCCCGGGCAGGGCGGACAGATACGCAGTATTTT.

This clonotype was observed a few times. The chain couples TRBV20-1 to TRBJ2-7, with 12 bases fitting TRBD2. Germline trimming cut 5 bases from V and 0 bases from J; bases unmatched to any gene: 5. This CDR3 comprises 15 residues. Germline lookup yields CDR1 DFQATT and CDR2 SNEGSKA (reference sequence). The CDR3 loop is CSAHLAGGASYEQYF. Here the CDR3 DNA reads TGCAGTGCTCACCTAGCGGGAGGGGCCTCCTACGAGCAGTACTTC.

This chain joins TRBV6-2 or TRBV6-3 and TRBJ2-7; perhaps TRBD1 as D (6 bases). The CDR3 has 12 residues. Germline CDR1 and CDR2: MNHEY and SVGEGT. Deletions cut 5 bases from V and 9 bases from J, with 14 bases between. The CDR3 here is CASSDRSTGQYV. CDR3 coding DNA: TGTGCCAGCAGTGACAGGTCCACCGGGCAGTACGTC.

The V gene is TRBV5-6, the J gene TRBJ2-1; 9 bases agree with TRBD2. The CDR3 has 14 amino acids. CDR1 SGHDT and CDR2 YYEEEE come from the germline V gene. J was trimmed by 7 bases and V by 7 bases; bases with no gene match: 9. In nucleotides, the CDR3 is TGTGCCAGCGTTTTAGCGGGAGTGGGGAATGAGCAGTTCTTC. Amino acids: CASVLAGVGNEQFF.

In DNA, the CDR3 is TGTGCCAGCATGGAAGAGAACACTGAAGCTTTCTTT. Translated, it gives CASMEENTEAFF. The J gene is TRBJ1-1, the V gene TRBV6-8; D unresolved. Germline lookup yields CDR1 MNHGY and CDR2 SAAAGT. Trimming cost V 7 bases and J 1 base, with 7 bases left between them. CDR3 length: 12 residues.

This clonotype was counted a few times. The CDR3 sequence is CASSQDYTIRGDTQYF. CDR3 coding DNA: TGCGCCAGCAGCCAAGATTATACCATCCGCGGGGATACGCAGTATTTT. The chain couples TRBV4-1 to TRBJ2-3; the D gene is possibly TRBD2 (5 bases). Between the trimmed V and J ends, which lost 0 bases and 6 bases, there was a span of 16 bases. Looked up from germline, CDR1 is MGHRA and CDR2 is YSYEKL. The CDR3 length is 16 residues.

This chain links TRBV5-3 with TRBJ2-7, with 7 bases fitting TRBD2. TRBV5-3 is designated an ORF whose function remains uncertain. The CDR3 is 15 amino acids. In DNA form, the CDR3 reads TGTGCCAGCAGCTTGGGCGGTAGGGAGGGATACGAGCAGTACGTC. This gives the protein CASSLGGREGYEQYV.

This clonotype occurred once. The chain links TRBV6-2 or TRBV6-3 to TRBJ2-5, with 7 positions matching TRBD2. Germline V gene data show CDR1 as MNHEY and CDR2 as SVGEGT. V shed 6 bases, J shed 2 bases, and the junction held 3 bases outside the gene matches. The CDR3 totals 13 residues. The CDR3 region has the DNA TGTGCCAGCAGCGGGACTATGCAAGAGACCCAGTACTTC. It encodes CASSGTMQETQYF.

This clonotype was detected a few times. The V call is TRBV20-1, the J call TRBJ1-6; possibly TRBD1 for D (6 bases). Germline V gene sequence: CDR1 DFQATT, CDR2 SNEGSKA (reference sequence). The ends were cut back, 5 bases at V and 0 bases at J, with 17 bases in the middle. CDR3 size: 17 residues. The CDR3: CSARQETKISYNSPLHF. As DNA, the CDR3 is TGCAGTGCTCGACAGGAAACGAAAATCTCCTATAATTCACCCCTCCACTTT.

This clonotype was recorded a few times. The CDR3 region has the DNA TGTGCCAGTAGTACCATGACAGGGGCCGATACAGATACGCAGTATTTT. It specifies CASSTMTGADTDTQYF. This rearrangement joins TRBV19 to TRBJ2-3, with TRBD1 matching over 8 bases. V was clipped by 4 bases and J by 3 bases; unmatched bases: 9. The CDR3 length is 16 residues. Germline V lookup: CDR1 LNHDA, CDR2 SQIVND (reference sequence). Complete variable domain (other parts from reference TRBV19 and TRBJ2-3): DGGITQSPKYLFRKEGQNVTLSCEQNLNHDAMYWYRQDPGQGLRLIYYSQIVNDFQKGDIAEGYSVSREKKESFPLTVTSAQKNPTAFYLCASSTMTGADTDTQYFGPGTRLTVL.

This clonotype was counted many times. This chain links TRBV7-2 with TRBJ1-1, with D uncertain. The CDR3 is 15 amino acids. V lost 1 base and J 1 base, leaving 10 bases between the germline ends. Germline V CDR1 and CDR2: SGHTA, FQGNSA. CDR3 nucleotide sequence: TGTGCCAGCAGCTTAGGTAGGGCAGCGAACACTGAAGCTTTCTTT. It codes for CASSLGRAANTEAFF.

The V call is TRBV6-1, the J call TRBJ2-1; 11 bases align to TRBD2. This CDR3 is built from 18 residues. J gave up 8 bases and V 6 bases, and 18 bases lay outside the gene matches. Looked up from germline, CDR1 is MNHNS and CDR2 is SASEGT. The CDR3 protein is CASSSFTSGSLRSDEQFF. The DNA of the CDR3 is TGTGCCAGCAGCTCTTTTACTAGCGGGAGCCTCAGGAGTGATGAGCAGTTCTTC.

This sequence joins TRBV4-3 and TRBJ2-7, with 10 bases identical to TRBD2. Germline trimming cut 0 bases from V and 0 bases from J; bases unmatched to any gene: 2. This CDR3 contains 16 residues. From germline, CDR1 is LGHNA and CDR2 YSLEER. CDR3 sequence reads: CASSQDASGSSYEQYF. CDR3 sequence (DNA): TGCGCCAGCAGCCAAGACGCTAGCGGGAGCTCCTACGAGCAGTACTTC.

The genes are TRBV10-3 and TRBJ2-3; D unresolved. V dropped 3 bases and J dropped 1 base, with 14 bases sitting between them. Germline-derived CDR1 and CDR2 are ENHRY and SYGVKD. The CDR3 consists of 16 residues. The CDR3 spells CAISDWGASRTDTQYF. CDR3 DNA: TGTGCCATCAGTGATTGGGGTGCATCGCGCACAGATACGCAGTATTTT.

In its sample, this clonotype was seen a few times. The chain joins TRBV4-2 to TRBJ2-6; D might be TRBD2 (5 bases). V was trimmed by 0 bases and J by 3 bases, leaving 9 bases between them. Germline V gene lookup returns CDR1 LGHNA and CDR2 YNFKEQ. This CDR3 has 16 amino acids. This CDR3 reads CASSQDSGYGANVLTF. CDR3 sequence (DNA): TGTGCCAGCAGCCAAGATTCGGGATATGGGGCCAACGTCCTGACTTTC.

CDR3 protein: CASSYEQYV. CDR3 coding DNA: TGTGCCAGTTCCTACGAGCAGTACGTC. The chain has TRBV27 and TRBJ2-7; no clear D. This CDR3 is built from 9 residues. Germline V gives CDR1 MNHEY, CDR2 SMNVEV (reference sequence). V was cut by 9 bases and J by 1 base, with 1 base left in between.